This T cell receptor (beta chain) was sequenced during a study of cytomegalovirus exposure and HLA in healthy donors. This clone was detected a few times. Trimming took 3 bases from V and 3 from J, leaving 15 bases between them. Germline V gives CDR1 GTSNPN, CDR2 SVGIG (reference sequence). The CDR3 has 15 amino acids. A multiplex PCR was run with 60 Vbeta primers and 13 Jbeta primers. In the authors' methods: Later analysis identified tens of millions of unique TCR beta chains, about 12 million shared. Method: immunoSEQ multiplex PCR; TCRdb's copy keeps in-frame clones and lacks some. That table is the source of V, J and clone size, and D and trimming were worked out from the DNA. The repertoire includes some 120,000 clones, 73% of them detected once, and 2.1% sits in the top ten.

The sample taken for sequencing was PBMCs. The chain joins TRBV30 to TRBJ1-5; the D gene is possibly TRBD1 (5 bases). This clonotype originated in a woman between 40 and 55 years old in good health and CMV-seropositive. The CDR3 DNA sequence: TGTGCCTGGAGGGACGGGCGGGGGTTCAATCAGCCCCAGCATTTT. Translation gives CAWRDGRGFNQPQHF.